This T cell receptor beta chain was sequenced during a study of blood T cells in healthy people across ages. Germline CDR1 SGHAT, CDR2 FQNNGV. Trimming removed 6 bases from V and 6 bases from J; junction bases left unmatched: 3. This CDR3 is 14 amino acids long. A second roughly 6 to 11 cycle PCR used barcoded and J-beta primers. MiXCR, applied by TCRdb to the 5' RACE reads, yields one record per CDR3 protein. Found here are around 820,000 distinct CDR3 sequences, 20% to 25% of them singletons; the top ten hold around 3.6%. Only a few counts were recorded for this clonotype. This sample also belongs to another study, concerning T cells of mothers and their children. This second study says: Second-PCR amplification with M1S added sample barcodes and 2-4 random nucleotides. Researchers report slightly higher, though non-significant, overlap in related mother-child pairs than in unrelated pairs.

Sequences were obtained from blood. The TCR originated in a boy aged 5-17 years in good health. The chain joins TRBV11-2 to TRBJ2-3, with 13 positions matching TRBD2. CDR3 protein: CASRPTSGGDTQYF. The CDR3, as DNA: TGTGCCAGCAGGCCGACTAGCGGGGGGGATACGCAGTATTTT.